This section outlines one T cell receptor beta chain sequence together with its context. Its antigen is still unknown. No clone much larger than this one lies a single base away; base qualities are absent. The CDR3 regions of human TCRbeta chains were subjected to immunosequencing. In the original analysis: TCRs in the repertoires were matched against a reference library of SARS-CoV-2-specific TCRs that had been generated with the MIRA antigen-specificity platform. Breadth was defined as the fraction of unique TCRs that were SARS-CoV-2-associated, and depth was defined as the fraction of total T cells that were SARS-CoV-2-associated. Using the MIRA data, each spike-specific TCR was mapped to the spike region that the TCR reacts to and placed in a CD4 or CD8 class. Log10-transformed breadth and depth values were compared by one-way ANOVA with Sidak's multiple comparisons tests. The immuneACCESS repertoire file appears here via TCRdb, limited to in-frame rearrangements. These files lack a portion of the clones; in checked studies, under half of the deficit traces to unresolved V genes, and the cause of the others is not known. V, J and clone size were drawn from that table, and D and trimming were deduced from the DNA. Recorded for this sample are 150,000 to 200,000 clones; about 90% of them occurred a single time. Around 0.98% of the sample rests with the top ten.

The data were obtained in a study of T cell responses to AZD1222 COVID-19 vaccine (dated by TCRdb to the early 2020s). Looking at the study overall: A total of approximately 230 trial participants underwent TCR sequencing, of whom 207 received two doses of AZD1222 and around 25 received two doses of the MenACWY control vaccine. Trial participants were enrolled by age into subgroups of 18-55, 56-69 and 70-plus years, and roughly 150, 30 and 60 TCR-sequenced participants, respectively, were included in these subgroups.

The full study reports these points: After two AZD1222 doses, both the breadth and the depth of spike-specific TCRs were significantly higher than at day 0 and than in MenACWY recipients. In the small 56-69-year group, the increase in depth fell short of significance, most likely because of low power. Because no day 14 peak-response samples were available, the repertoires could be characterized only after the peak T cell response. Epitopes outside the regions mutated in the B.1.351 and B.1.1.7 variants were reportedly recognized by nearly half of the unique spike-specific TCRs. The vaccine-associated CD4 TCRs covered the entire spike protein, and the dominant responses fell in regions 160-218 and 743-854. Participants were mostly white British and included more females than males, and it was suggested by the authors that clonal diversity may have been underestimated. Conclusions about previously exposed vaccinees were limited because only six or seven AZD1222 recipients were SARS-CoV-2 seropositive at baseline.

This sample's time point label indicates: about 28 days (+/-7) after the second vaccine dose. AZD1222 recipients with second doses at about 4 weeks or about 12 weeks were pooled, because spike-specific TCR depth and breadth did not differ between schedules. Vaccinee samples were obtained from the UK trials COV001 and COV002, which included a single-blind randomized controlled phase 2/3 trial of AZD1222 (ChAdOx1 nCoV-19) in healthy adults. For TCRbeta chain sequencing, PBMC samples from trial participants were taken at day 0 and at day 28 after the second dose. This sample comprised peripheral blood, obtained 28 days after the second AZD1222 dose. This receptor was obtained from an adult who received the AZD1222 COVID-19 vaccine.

The DNA sequence follows: TGTGCCAGCAGCTTAGTAGGGTATGAGGTCACCGGGGAGCTGTTTTTT. This encodes CASSLVGYEVTGELFF. This receptor chain uses TRBV11-2 and TRBJ2-2, with the D segment identity uncertain. V loses 1 base, J loses 4 bases, and the germline ends lie 13 bases apart. Its CDR3 holds 16 amino acids, cysteine through phenylalanine. Only the CDR3 DNA stays, 48 bases, in frame from base 1. From the germline V gene, CDR1 is SGHAT and CDR2 is FQNNGV.